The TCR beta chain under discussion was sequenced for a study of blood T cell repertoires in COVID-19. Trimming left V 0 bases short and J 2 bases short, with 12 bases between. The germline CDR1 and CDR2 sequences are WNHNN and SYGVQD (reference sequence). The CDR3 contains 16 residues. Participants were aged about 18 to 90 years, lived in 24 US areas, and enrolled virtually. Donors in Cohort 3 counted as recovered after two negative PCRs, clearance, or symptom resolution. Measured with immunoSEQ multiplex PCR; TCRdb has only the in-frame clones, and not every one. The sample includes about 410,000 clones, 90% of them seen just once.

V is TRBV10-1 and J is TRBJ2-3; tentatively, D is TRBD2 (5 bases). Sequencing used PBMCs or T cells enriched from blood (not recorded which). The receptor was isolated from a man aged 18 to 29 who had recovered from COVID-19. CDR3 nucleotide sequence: TGCGCCAGCAGTGAGTCGACGGACTCGAACACAGATACGCAGTATTTT. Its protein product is CASSESTDSNTDTQYF.